This T cell receptor beta chain was documented in a study of T-cell memory formation after mild COVID-19. From the 5' RACE reads, TCRdb called clonotypes with MiXCR, one entry per CDR3 protein. The table includes about 430,000 distinct CDR3 sequences, about a sixth detected once. This clonotype was seen repeatedly, ten times or more. The V and J ends lost 6 bases and 8 bases, in that order; junction bases with no gene match: 5. Germline V CDR1 and CDR2: DFQATT, SNEGSKA (reference sequence). CDR3 size: 12 residues. The receptor comes from a man between 18 and 35 years old who had mild COVID-19 (a few samples of this study predate the infection). Cell type and time point are not known. The V and J genes are TRBV20-1 and TRBJ2-1, with TRBD1 identical over 9 bases. Source material: PBMCs or a T cell subset sorted from them (not recorded which). CDR3 sequence: CSARQGVDEQFF. The CDR3 coding sequence is TGCAGTGCCCGACAGGGGGTGGATGAGCAGTTCTTC.